Described below is a single T cell receptor (beta chain) sequence and its context. One end of the junction does not line up with germline, which may come from a read error. The entry originates in a study of blood T cell repertoires in COVID-19. Study-wide context: Some COVID-19 samples were acute and others convalescent; all came from the United States, Italy and Spain.

In germline, CDR1 is SGHTS, CDR2 YDEGEE. The CDR3 extends over 12 amino acids. The protocol was immunoSEQ multiplex PCR, while the TCRdb copy is restricted to in-frame clones and leaves out a portion. The sample records about 420,000 clones, approximately 90% being singletons. The material sequenced was peripheral blood. The chain is built from TRBV5-8 and TRBJ2-7, with D uncertain. The sequence was collected from a man aged 18-30 years with COVID-19, enrolled during active disease. In DNA, the CDR3 is TGTGCCAGCAGCGCCTCCCCACGGCTAGTCCCCTTC. Translated: CASSASPRLVPF.